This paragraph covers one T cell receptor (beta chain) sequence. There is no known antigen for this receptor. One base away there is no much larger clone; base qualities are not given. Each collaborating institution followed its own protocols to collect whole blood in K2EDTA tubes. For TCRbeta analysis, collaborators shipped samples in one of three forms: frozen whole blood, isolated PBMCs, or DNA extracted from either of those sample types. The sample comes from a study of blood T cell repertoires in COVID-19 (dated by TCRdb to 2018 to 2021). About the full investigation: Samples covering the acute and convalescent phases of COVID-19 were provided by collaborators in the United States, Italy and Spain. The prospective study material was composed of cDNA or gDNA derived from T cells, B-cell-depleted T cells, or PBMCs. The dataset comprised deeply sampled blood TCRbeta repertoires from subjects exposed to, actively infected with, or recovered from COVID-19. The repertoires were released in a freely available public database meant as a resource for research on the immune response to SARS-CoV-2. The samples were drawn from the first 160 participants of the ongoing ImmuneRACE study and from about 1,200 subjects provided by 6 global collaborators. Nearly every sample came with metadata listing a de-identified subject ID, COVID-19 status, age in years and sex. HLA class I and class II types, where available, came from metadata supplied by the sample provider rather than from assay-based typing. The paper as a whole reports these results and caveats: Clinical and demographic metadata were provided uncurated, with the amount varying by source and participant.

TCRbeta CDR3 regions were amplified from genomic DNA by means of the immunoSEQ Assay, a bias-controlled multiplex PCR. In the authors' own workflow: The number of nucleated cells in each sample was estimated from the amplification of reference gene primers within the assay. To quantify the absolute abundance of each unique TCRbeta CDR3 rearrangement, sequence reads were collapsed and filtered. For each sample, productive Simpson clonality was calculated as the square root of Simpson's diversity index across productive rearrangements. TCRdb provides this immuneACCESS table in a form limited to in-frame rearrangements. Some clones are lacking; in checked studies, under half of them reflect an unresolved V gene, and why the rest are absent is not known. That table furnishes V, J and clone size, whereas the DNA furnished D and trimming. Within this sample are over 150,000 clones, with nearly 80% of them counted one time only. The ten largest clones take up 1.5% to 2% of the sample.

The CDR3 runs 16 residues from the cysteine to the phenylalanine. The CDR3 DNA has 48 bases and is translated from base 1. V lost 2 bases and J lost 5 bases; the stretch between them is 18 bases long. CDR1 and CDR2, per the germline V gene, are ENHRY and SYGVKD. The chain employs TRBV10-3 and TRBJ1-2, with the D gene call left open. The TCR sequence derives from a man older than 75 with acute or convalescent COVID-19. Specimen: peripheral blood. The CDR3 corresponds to CAISEGIARAGYGYTF. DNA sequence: TGTGCCATCAGTGAGGGGATTGCGAGGGCCGGGTATGGCTACACCTTC.